This TCR beta chain was obtained from a study of beta chain features in type 1 diabetes. As to this clone: At one of its ends the junction is not consistent with the germline gene, which may arise from a read error.

The isolated RNA, all of it, was reverse transcribed, so expressed TCRB transcripts were what got sequenced. The average read count of naive, central memory and regulatory T cell samples was approximately 4 million. Repertoires were generated with immunoSEQ multiplex PCR, while TCRdb's copy carries only in-frame clones and drops some. This table has roughly 380,000 clones, about 20% appearing once. This receptor was obtained from a young woman in good health. The sequenced material came from naive CD4+ T cells from blood.

The DNA of the CDR3 is TGTGCTAGCAGCTTAGACGGGAGCTCCTACAATGAGCAGTTCTTC. Protein: CASSLDGSSYNEQFF. The chain employs TRBV7-7 and TRBJ2-1, with TRBD2 as a possible D gene (6 bases). The CDR3 consists of 15 residues. The germline CDR1 and CDR2 sequences are SSHAT and FNYEAQ (reference sequence).